This TCR beta chain was found in a study of T cell responses to AZD1222 COVID-19 vaccine (dated by TCRdb to about 2021). Context from the whole study: TCR sequencing was performed for roughly 240 trial participants, of whom 207 were given two doses of AZD1222 and 26 were given two doses of MenACWY control vaccine. Trial participants were enrolled by age into subgroups of 18-55, 56-69 and 70-plus years, and around 150, 28 and 57 TCR-sequenced participants, respectively, were included in these subgroups. Results and caveats for the whole study, not just this receptor: In the small 56-69-year group, the increase in depth fell short of significance, most likely because of low power. Participants were mostly white British, with more females than males. The authors suggested clonal diversity may have been underestimated. Conclusions about previously exposed vaccinees were limited because only six AZD1222 recipients were SARS-CoV-2 seropositive at baseline. Reportedly, close to half of the unique spike-specific TCRs recognized epitopes lying outside the regions that are mutated in the B.1.351 and B.1.1.7 variants. The whole spike protein was spanned by vaccine-associated CD4 TCRs, and dominant responses were seen in regions 160-218 and 743-854. A significant rise in spike-specific TCR breadth and depth was observed after two AZD1222 doses relative to day 0 and relative to MenACWY recipients. Because no day 14 peak-response samples were available, the repertoires could be characterized only after the peak T cell response.

Relative to germline, V is missing 4 bases and J is missing 1 base, with 7 bases of the junction outside any gene match. For CDR1 and CDR2, the germline V gene lists SGHRS and YFSETQ. The CDR3 holds 18 amino acids from the cysteine to the phenylalanine. CDR3 DNA is the only sequence kept; it has 54 bases, read in frame from the first base. This clone was found once. The antigen it recognizes is unknown. No much larger clone exists at a distance of one base, and base qualities are not known. In the paper's terms, the time point label means: baseline before first vaccination. The sample's treatment or condition label, decoded: meningococcal conjugate vaccine given as trial control. The vaccinee samples were drawn from two UK trials, COV001 and COV002, one of which was a single-blind randomized controlled phase 2/3 trial testing AZD1222 (ChAdOx1 nCoV-19) in healthy adults. Trial participant PBMC samples were collected at day 0 and day 28 after the second dose for TCRbeta chain sequencing.

The CDR3 regions of human TCRbeta chains were analyzed by immunosequencing. In the authors' own workflow: Repertoire TCRs were matched against a reference library of SARS-CoV-2-specific TCRs generated with the MIRA antigen-specificity platform. Breadth was defined as the fraction of unique TCRs that were SARS-CoV-2-associated. Depth was defined as the fraction of total T cells that were SARS-CoV-2-associated. Using the MIRA data, each spike-specific TCR was assigned both to the spike region to which the TCR was reactive and to a CD4 or CD8 class. Log10-transformed breadth and depth values were compared by one-way ANOVA with Sidak's multiple comparisons tests. TCRdb re-hosts the immuneACCESS table, in-frame sequences only. Its copies lack some clones; in the studies checked, an unresolved V gene accounts for under half of them, and the cause for the rest is not known. V and J calls and clone size are copied from that table; D and trimming were computed from the DNA. This sample has under 150,000 clones in its table, and over 75% of those were observed once. The ten largest clonotypes hold roughly a sixth of the sample.

Sequencing used peripheral blood, obtained on day 0 of MenACWY control vaccination. Recombination linked TRBV5-1 to TRBJ2-6; 11 central bases correspond to TRBD2. The clonotype originates from an adult in good health. In nucleotides, the sequence is TGCGCCAGCAGCGTGGGGGTAGCGGGAGGGTCTGGGGCCAACGTCCTGACTTTC. The resulting protein is CASSVGVAGGSGANVLTF.